The clone carrying this T cell receptor beta chain was counted at least ten times. Its antigen remains unknown. In the original workflow: The distant-metastasis classifier for papillary thyroid cancer was built from CDR3 differences across clinicopathological groups. TCRdb re-called the PCR reads via MiXCR. Here the V and J calls rest on TCRdb's processing, not on the authors' analysis. The sample has some 55,000 clones; roughly 20% are singletons. Germline-derived CDR1 and CDR2 are SQVTM and ANQGSEA. There are 13 residues in the CDR3. V was pared by 6 bases and J by 5 bases, with 16 bases between. Thyroid surgery was preceded by no treatment in any patient. These data are taken from a study of metastatic and nonmetastatic thyroid tumors. Study results and caveats: In both blood and tumor samples, TCR beta diversity was reported significantly higher for malignant than benign nodules.

The rearrangement uses TRBV29-1 and TRBJ2-5; no clear D gene. Sequencing input: blood. This receptor was obtained from a female donor with papillary thyroid cancer or a benign thyroid nodule (not recorded which). Some clones in this sample may be carry-over from other donors' samples. The CDR3 sequence is CSVEKIEGETQYF. CDR3 nucleotide sequence: TGCAGCGTCGAGAAGATAGAAGGGGAGACCCAGTACTTC.